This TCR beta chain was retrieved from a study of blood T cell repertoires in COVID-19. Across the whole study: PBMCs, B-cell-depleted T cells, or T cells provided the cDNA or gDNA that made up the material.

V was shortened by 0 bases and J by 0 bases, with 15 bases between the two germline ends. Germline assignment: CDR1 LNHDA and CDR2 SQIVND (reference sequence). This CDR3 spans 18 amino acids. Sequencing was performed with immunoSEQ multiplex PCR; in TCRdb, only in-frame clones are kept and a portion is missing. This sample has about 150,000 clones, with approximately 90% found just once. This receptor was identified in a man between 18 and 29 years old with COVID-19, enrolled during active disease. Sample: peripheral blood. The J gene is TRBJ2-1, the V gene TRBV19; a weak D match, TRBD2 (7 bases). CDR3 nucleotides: TGTGCCAGTAGTATAGATCTTTGGGAGGGGGTCTCCTACAATGAGCAGTTCTTC. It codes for CASSIDLWEGVSYNEQFF. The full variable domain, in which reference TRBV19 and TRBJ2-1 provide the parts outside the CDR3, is DGGITQSPKYLFRKEGQNVTLSCEQNLNHDAMYWYRQDPGQGLRLIYYSQIVNDFQKGDIAEGYSVSREKKESFPLTVTSAQKNPTAFYLCASSIDLWEGVSYNEQFFGPGTRLTVL.